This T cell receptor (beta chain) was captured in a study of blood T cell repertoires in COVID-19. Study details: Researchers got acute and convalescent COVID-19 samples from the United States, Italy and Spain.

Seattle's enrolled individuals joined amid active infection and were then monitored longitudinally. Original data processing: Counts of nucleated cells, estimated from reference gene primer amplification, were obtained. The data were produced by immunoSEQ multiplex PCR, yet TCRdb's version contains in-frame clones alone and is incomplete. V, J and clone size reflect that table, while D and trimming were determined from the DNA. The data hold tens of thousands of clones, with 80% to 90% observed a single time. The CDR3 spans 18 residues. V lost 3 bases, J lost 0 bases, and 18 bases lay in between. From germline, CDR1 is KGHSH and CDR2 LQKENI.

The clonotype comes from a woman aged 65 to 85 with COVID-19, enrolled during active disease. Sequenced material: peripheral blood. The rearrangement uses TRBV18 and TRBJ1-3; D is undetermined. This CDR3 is CASSPNPLTESSGNTIYF. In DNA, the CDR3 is TGTGCCAGCTCACCTAACCCTCTGACGGAGTCCTCTGGAAACACCATATATTTT.